Reported below is one T cell receptor beta chain. Its antigen is still unknown. Library method: 5' RACE. Each TCR library was prepared from 3,500 to 4,500 ng of total RNA. For each sample, cDNA was synthesized in eight separate reactions using SMARTScribe reverse transcriptase. During cDNA synthesis, template switching was used to introduce unique molecular identifiers that contained a 6-nucleotide sample barcode. Two nested PCRs of roughly 16 and 10 cycles amplified the TCRalpha and TCRbeta cDNA, and bead purification followed each PCR. Before amplification, the cDNA was both treated with uracil DNA-glycosylase and purified with the QIAquick PCR purification kit. In the second PCR, Illumina TruSeq-compatible adapters and sample-specific barcodes were added. TapeStation and Qubit were used to check library quality and concentration, and 5 ng of each library went into the pool. The pooled libraries were sequenced with 2 x 100 bp reads and custom sequencing primers on an Illumina HiSeq2500 single-index Rapid Run. In the original analysis: MiGEC version 1.2.6 was used for UMI-based consensus assembly to correct PCR and sequencing errors. MiXCR version 2.1.1 handled V(D)J alignment, clonotype assembly and CDR3 extraction. Normalisation of gene usage, clonotype sharing and MAIT/NKT TCR abundance was achieved by analysing the top 1000, 10 000 and 20 000 clonotypes per sample. After downsampling to 27 000 UMIs, diversity was calculated as the inverse Simpson index using the vegan R package. Paired Mann-Whitney U tests were applied to discordant twin pairs, and Benjamini-Hochberg correction was used for multiple testing. TCRdb reanalyzed the reads, keeping one entry per CDR3 protein sequence and omitting DNA. Clone size and V and J calls follow TCRdb, not the original study. The sample's own table lists 420,000 or so distinct CDR3 sequences. The ten largest clones represent more than 2% of the sample.

The CDR3, cysteine through phenylalanine, is 14 amino acids long. No DNA accompanies this entry. CDR1 and CDR2 are drawn from the germline V gene (reference sequence): DFQATT, SNEGSKA. The sample belongs to a study of monozygotic twins with inflammatory bowel disease (dated by TCRdb to the late 2010s). Context from the whole study: A total of roughly 28 monozygotic twin pairs were included in the full study, comprising nine German pairs (four IBD-concordant, five IBD-discordant) and 19 IBD-discordant Danish pairs. The search for disease-associated traits relied mainly on comparing, within discordant pairs, IBD patients with their genetically identical healthy co-twins. Each individual had, on average, about 151 000 unique TCRalpha sequences and 181 000 unique TCRbeta sequences available for analysis. What the work shows at the level of the full study, not this receptor alone: The analysis was unable to tell different T cell subtypes apart. No single strong signal or clonotype linked to IBD turned up in the results, so the idea that one exists was not supported. Concordant and discordant twins showed no difference in repertoire similarity, possibly because of limited statistical power. Differing immunosuppressive treatments among patients may have added background noise and inter-individual variability to the repertoires. Compared with healthy twins, IBD patients shared fewer clonotypes with other individuals, and the difference was most pronounced in patients with signs of disease activity. Measured by the inverse Simpson index, TCRbeta repertoire diversity was lower in IBD patients than in their healthy co-twins.

From each donor, an approximately 2.5 ml peripheral blood sample was collected into PAXgene tubes and kept at -80 degrees C. Without any T cell sorting, total RNA was extracted from whole blood using the PAXgene blood miRNA kit on an automated QIAcube. Peripheral blood from monozygotic twin pairs who were concordant or discordant for inflammatory bowel disease underwent deep TCRalpha and TCRbeta repertoire profiling using unique molecular barcoding. Smoking habits were recorded for all twin pairs, and individuals were classified as current, former or never smokers. Sequencing input: blood. Rearrangement joined TRBV20-1 to TRBJ1-5; TCRdb returns TRBD1, unconfirmable since there is no DNA. The source of this sequence is a human donor with ulcerative colitis or Crohn's disease, or a healthy co-twin of an affected twin (not recorded which). The CDR3 region reads CSAREGSPGKPQHF.